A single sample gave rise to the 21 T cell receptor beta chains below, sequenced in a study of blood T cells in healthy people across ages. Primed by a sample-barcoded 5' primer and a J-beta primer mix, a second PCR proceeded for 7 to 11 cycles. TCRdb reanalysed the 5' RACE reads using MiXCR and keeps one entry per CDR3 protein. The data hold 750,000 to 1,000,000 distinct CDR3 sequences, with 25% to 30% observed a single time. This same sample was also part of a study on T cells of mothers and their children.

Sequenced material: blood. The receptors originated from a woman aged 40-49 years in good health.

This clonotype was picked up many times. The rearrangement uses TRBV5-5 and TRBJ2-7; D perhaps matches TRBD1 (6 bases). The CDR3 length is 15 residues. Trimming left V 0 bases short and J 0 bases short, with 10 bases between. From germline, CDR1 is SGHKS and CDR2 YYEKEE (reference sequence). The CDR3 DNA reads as TGTGCCAGCAGCTTGGCCGGGACAAACTCCTACGAGCAGTACTTC. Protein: CASSLAGTNSYEQYF.

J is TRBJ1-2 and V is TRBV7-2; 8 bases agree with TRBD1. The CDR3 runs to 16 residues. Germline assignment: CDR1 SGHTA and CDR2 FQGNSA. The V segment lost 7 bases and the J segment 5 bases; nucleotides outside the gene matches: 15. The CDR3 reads CASTPSGDRLSYGYTF. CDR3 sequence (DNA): TGTGCCAGCACCCCCTCGGGGGACAGGCTTTCTTATGGCTACACCTTC. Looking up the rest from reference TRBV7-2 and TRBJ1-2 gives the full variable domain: GAGVSQSPSNKVTEKGKDVELRCDPISGHTALYWYRQSLGQGLEFLIYFQGNSAPDKSGLPSDRFSAERTGGSVSTLTIQRTQQEDSAVYLCASTPSGDRLSYGYTFGSGTRLTVV.

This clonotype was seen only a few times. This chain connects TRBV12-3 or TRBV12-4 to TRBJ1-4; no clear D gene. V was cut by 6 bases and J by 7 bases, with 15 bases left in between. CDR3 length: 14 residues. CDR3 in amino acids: CASRPDILAEKLFF. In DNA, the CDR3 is TGTGCCAGCAGGCCCGACATATTGGCTGAAAAACTGTTTTTT.

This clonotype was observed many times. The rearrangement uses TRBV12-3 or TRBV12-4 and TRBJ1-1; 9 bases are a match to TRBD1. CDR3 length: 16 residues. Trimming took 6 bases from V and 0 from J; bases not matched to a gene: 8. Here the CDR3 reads CASRRQQGAMNTEAFF. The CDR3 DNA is TGTGCCAGCAGACGACAACAGGGGGCCATGAACACTGAAGCTTTCTTT.

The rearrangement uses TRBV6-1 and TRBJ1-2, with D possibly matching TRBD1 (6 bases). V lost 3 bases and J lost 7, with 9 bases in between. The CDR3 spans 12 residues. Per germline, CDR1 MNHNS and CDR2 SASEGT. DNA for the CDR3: TGTGCCAGCAGTGACGGGGGGCTTGGCTACACCTTC. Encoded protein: CASSDGGLGYTF.

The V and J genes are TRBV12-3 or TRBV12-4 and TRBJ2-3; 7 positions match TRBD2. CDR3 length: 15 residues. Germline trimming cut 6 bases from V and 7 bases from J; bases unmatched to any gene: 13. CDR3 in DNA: TGTGCCAGCAGCCCACAAATGGGGGGGGGGAATACGCAGTATTTT. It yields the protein CASSPQMGGGNTQYF.

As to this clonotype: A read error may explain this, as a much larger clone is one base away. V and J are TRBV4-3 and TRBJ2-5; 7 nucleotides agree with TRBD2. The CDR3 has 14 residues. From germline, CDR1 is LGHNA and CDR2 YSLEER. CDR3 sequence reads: CANSHGTKGETQYF. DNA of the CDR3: TGCGCCAACAGCCATGGGACTAAAGGAGAGACCCAGTACTTC.

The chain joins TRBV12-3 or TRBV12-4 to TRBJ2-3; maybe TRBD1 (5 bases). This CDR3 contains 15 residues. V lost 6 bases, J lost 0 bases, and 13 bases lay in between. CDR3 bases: TGTGCCAGCAGCACAGGTCGAGCTAGCACAGATACGCAGTATTTT. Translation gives CASSTGRASTDTQYF.

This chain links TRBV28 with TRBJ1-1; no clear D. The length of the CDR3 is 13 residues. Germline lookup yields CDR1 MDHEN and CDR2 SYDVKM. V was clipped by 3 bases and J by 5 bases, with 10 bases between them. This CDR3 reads CASSLGPITEAFF. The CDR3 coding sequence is TGTGCCAGCAGTTTGGGTCCCATAACTGAAGCTTTCTTT. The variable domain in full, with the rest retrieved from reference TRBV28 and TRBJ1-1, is DVKVTQSSRYLVKRTGEKVFLECVQDMDHENMFWYRQDPGLGLRLIYFSYDVKMKEKGDIPEGYSVSREKKERFSLILESASTNQTSMYLCASSLGPITEAFFGQGTRLTVV.

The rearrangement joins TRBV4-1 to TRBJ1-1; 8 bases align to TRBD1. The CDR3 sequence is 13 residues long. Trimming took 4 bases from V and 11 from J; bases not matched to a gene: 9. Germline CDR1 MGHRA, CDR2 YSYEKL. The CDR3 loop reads CASSLPGQGRAFF. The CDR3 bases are TGCGCCAGCAGCCTTCCAGGACAGGGACGCGCTTTCTTT.

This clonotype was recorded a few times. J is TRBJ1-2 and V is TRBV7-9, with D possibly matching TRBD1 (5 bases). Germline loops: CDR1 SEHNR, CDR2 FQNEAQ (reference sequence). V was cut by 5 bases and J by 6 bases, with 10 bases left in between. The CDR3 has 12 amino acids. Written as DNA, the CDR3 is TGTGCCAGCAGCGCGGGACTTGATGGCTACACCTTC. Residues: CASSAGLDGYTF.

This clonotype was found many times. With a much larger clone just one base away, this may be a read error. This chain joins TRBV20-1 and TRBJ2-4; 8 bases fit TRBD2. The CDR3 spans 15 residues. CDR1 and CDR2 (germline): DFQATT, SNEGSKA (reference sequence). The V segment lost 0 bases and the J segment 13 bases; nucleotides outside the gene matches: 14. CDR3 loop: CSARDQRGQLNEQYF. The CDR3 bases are TGCAGTGCTAGAGATCAGCGGGGGCAACTCAATGAGCAGTACTTC.

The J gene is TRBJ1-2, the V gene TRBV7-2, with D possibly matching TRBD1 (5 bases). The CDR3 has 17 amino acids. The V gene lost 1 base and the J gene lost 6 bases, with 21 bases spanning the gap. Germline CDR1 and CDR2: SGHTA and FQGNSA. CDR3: CASSLDRGYAQWNGYTF. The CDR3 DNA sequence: TGTGCCAGCAGCTTAGACCGGGGGTATGCCCAATGGAATGGCTACACCTTC.

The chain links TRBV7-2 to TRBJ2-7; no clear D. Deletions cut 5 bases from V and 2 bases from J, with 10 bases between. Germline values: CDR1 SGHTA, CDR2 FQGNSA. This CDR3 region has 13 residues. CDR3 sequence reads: CASSAPGTYEQYF. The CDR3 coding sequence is TGTGCCAGCAGCGCCCCGGGTACCTACGAGCAGTACTTC.

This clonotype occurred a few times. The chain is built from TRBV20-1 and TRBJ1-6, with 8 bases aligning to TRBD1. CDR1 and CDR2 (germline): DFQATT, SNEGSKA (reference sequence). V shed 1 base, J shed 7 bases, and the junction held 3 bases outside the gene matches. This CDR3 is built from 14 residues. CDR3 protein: CSARAHRGNSPLHF. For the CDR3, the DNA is TGCAGTGCTAGAGCCCACAGGGGGAATTCACCCCTCCACTTT.

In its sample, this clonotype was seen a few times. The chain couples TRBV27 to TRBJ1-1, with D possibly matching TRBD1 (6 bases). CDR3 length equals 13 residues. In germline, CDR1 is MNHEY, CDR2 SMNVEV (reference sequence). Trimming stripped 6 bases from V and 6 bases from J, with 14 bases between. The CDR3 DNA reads TGTGCCAGCAGCTATACAGGGACCGCTGAAGCTTTCTTT. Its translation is CASSYTGTAEAFF.

CDR3 DNA sequence: TGTGCCAGCAGTGAGAGGGACAGGGGGCGAAATGGCTACACCTTC. It encodes CASSERDRGRNGYTF. The chain combines TRBV6-1 with TRBJ1-2, with TRBD1 matching over 12 bases. The junction had 5 bases not matched to a gene; V was cut back by 3 bases and J by 6 bases. This CDR3 region has 15 residues. Germline values: CDR1 MNHNS, CDR2 SASEGT.

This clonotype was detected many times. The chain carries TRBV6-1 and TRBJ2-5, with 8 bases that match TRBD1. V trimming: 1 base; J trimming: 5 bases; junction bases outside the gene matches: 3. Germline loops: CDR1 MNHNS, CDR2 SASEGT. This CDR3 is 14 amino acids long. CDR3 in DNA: TGTGCCAGCAGTGAAGGGACAGGGAGGGAGACCCAGTACTTC. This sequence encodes CASSEGTGRETQYF.

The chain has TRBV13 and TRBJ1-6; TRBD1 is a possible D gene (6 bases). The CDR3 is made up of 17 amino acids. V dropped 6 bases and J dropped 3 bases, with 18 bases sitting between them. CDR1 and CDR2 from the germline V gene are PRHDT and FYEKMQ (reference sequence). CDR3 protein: CASRNLGAGSYNSPLHF. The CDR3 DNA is TGTGCCAGCAGAAACCTGGGGGCAGGGAGCTATAATTCACCCCTCCACTTT.

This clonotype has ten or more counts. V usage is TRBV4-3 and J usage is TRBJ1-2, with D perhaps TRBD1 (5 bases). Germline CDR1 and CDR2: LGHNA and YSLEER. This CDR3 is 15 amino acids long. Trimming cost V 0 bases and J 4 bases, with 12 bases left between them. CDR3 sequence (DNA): TGCGCCAGCAGCCAAGAAAGACAGACCATCTATGGCTACACCTTC. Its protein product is CASSQERQTIYGYTF.

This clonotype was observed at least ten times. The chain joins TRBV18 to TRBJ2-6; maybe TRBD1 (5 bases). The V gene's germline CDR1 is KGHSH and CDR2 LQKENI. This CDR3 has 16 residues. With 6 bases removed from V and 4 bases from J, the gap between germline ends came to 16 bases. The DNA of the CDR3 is TGTGCCAGCTCGGCGAATCCAGGGTCCGGGGCCAACGTCCTGACTTTC. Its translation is CASSANPGSGANVLTF.